The 17 T cell receptor beta chains in this list originate from one sample, sequenced in a study of Ad26.COV2.S vaccination and SARS-CoV-2 variants. Data came from immunoSEQ multiplex PCR; TCRdb stores just in-frame clones and leaves some out. This table has about 350,000 clones, about 85% appearing once. Sample treatment: around 19 received Ad26.COV2.S at low or high dose, single or two shots; about 5 received placebo; per-sample allocation not given. Sample collection was performed on day 63 after the first vaccine or placebo injection. Sequenced material: peripheral blood, taken in a trial of Ad26.COV2.S vaccine versus placebo. All receptors derive from a person between 18 and 65 years old who received the Ad26.COV2.S COVID-19 vaccine or a placebo.

About this clone: Different DNA sequences within this sample yield the same CDR3. The V gene is TRBV7-2, the J gene TRBJ2-7; D unclear. The CDR3 runs 12 residues. The germline CDR1 and CDR2 sequences are SGHTA and FQGNSA. V was shortened by 1 base and J by 4 bases, with 5 bases between the two germline ends. The CDR3 nucleotides are TGTGCCAGCAGCTTAGTAGGTTACGAGCAGTACTTC. Translation: CASSLVGYEQYF.

The sample holds a few counts of this clone. The V call is TRBV5-1, the J call TRBJ1-1; D call uncertain. This CDR3 region has 15 residues. Looked up from germline, CDR1 is SGHRS and CDR2 is YFSETQ. Trimming removed 0 bases at V and 2 bases at J, with 11 bases between. This CDR3 is CASSLGRRLNTEAFF. CDR3 in DNA: TGCGCCAGCAGCTTGGGACGAAGGTTAAACACTGAAGCTTTCTTT.

The chain recombines TRBV9 with TRBJ2-7, with D possibly called TRBD1 or TRBD2 (5 bases each). The V end was cut by 4 bases, the J end by 3 bases, with 14 bases between. Germline V gene lookup returns CDR1 SGDLS and CDR2 YYNGEE. This CDR3 is built from 14 residues. The CDR3: CASSPRDLSYEQYF. In nucleotides, the CDR3 is TGTGCCAGCAGCCCTCGGGACCTCAGCTACGAGCAGTACTTC.

To note about this clone: Mismatch with germline at one junction end may stem from a read error. This chain connects TRBV2 to TRBJ2-7; no definite D call. The length of the CDR3 is 12 residues. Germline-derived CDR1 and CDR2 are SNHLY and FYNNEI. CDR3 sequence reads: CASCDQVYEQYF. The CDR3 DNA follows: TGTGCCAGCTGTGATCAGGTCTACGAGCAGTACTTC.

The chain is built from TRBV3-1 (or the pseudogene TRBV3-2) and TRBJ2-3; D ambiguous. Trimming removed 2 bases from V and 4 bases from J, with 13 bases in between. The CDR3 spans 15 residues. From germline, CDR1 is LGHDT and CDR2 YNNKEL (reference sequence). The CDR3 loop is CASSQFPPPPDTQYF. Here the CDR3 DNA reads TGTGCCAGCAGCCAATTCCCCCCTCCCCCAGATACGCAGTATTTT.

The gene calls are TRBV10-2 and TRBJ2-5; 7 bases align to TRBD2. Trimming cost V 2 bases and J 6 bases; bases outside gene matches: 6. Germline V CDR1 and CDR2: WSHSY, SAAADI. The CDR3 spans 14 residues. CDR3 residues: CASSEPTSAQTQYF. The CDR3 DNA is TGCGCCAGCAGTGAGCCTACTAGCGCTCAGACCCAGTACTTC.

V is TRBV19 and J is TRBJ1-5; TRBD1 is a possible D gene (5 bases). The CDR3 is 15 residues long. The germline V gene encodes CDR1 LNHDA and CDR2 SQIVND (reference sequence). Deletions cut 10 bases from V and 11 bases from J, with 27 bases between. CDR3 sequence (DNA): TGTGCCATAGCAAGCCGGGGACCTTTGAATTTAGCCCAGCATTTT. Translating it yields CAIASRGPLNLAQHF.

The rearrangement links TRBV4-3 to TRBJ2-1, with D perhaps TRBD2 (7 bases). The CDR3 is 15 residues long. Germline values: CDR1 LGHNA, CDR2 YSLEER. V lost 4 bases to trimming and J lost 6 bases, with 16 bases between them. DNA of the CDR3: TGCGCCAGCAGCCCCGGGCGGGGGCCCTCCAATGAGCAGTTCTTC. Protein sequence: CASSPGRGPSNEQFF.

The rearrangement uses TRBV7-9 and TRBJ2-4; no reliable D call. The V gene lost 5 bases and the J gene lost 9 bases, with 11 bases spanning the gap. The CDR3 consists of 12 residues. In germline, CDR1 is SEHNR, CDR2 FQNEAQ (reference sequence). The CDR3 DNA sequence: TGTGCCAGCAGCGGCAGTCTGGGCATTCAGTACTTC. Its protein is CASSGSLGIQYF.

This clone showed up just a few times. J is TRBJ1-3 and V is TRBV11-3; D gene ambiguous. The length of the CDR3 is 13 residues. V gave up 1 base and J gave up 3 bases, with 4 bases separating them. The germline V gene has CDR1 SGHNT and CDR2 YENEEA. The chain's CDR3 is CASSLAHGNTIYF. Written as DNA, the CDR3 is TGTGCCAGCAGCTTAGCCCATGGAAACACCATATATTTT.

The CDR3 bases are TGTGCCATGCGACAGGGGGCAAGCGGGGAGCTGTTTTTT. Translated: CAMRQGASGELFF. The chain links TRBV25-1 to TRBJ2-2, with TRBD1 matching 10 bases. The CDR3 has 13 residues. With V trimmed by 10 bases and J by 7 bases, 6 bases remained unmatched. The germline V gene has CDR1 MGHDK and CDR2 SYGVNS. Combining the CDR3 with reference TRBV25-1 and TRBJ2-2 gives the whole variable domain EADIYQTPRYLVIGTGKKITLECSQTMGHDKMYWYQQDPGMELHLIHYSYGVNSTEKGDLSSESTVSRIRTEHFPLTLESARPSHTSQYLCAMRQGASGELFFGEGSRLTVL.

The V call is TRBV15, the J call TRBJ1-2, with 7 bases lining up with TRBD1. Trimming took 4 bases from V and 2 from J; bases not matched to a gene: 7. The CDR3 contains 15 residues. Per germline, CDR1 LNHNV and CDR2 YYDKDF (reference sequence). CDR3 sequence (DNA): TGTGCCACCAGCAAAGGCAGGGGGAACAACTATGGCTACACCTTC. Its protein product is CATSKGRGNNYGYTF.

The chain has TRBV5-4 and TRBJ2-1; D is possibly TRBD1 (6 bases). The length of the CDR3 is 15 residues. Germline V gene sequence: CDR1 SGHNT, CDR2 YYREEE (reference sequence). The ends were cut back, 6 bases at V and 0 bases at J, with 13 bases in the middle. The CDR3 reads CASTVDRSSYNEQFF. The CDR3 DNA reads TGTGCCAGCACCGTCGACAGGAGCTCCTACAATGAGCAGTTCTTC.

The chain couples TRBV10-1 to TRBJ2-1, with D possibly TRBD1 on 6 matching bases. In germline, CDR1 is WNHNN, CDR2 SYGVQD (reference sequence). The V end lost 5 bases, the J end lost 8 bases, and 16 bases lay between the germline ends. This CDR3 comprises 14 residues. Written as DNA, the CDR3 is TGCGCCAGCAGTTGGACCCAGGGGAGCGATGAGCAGTTCTTC. Its translation is CASSWTQGSDEQFF.

The rearrangement joins TRBV4-1 to TRBJ1-2; D unresolved. Germline loops: CDR1 MGHRA, CDR2 YSYEKL. The V gene lost 4 bases and the J gene lost 2 bases, with 8 bases spanning the gap. The CDR3 spans 13 residues. The CDR3 DNA is TGCGCCAGCAGCCCCCGGGAGAACTATGGCTACACCTTC. It codes for CASSPRENYGYTF.

The rearrangement links TRBV5-6 to TRBJ2-7; 7 bases line up with TRBD1. The CDR3 has 14 residues. V lost 3 bases and J lost 0; bases outside the gene matches: 3. Germline V lookup: CDR1 SGHDT, CDR2 YYEEEE. The CDR3 DNA reads as TGTGCCAGCAGCTACCGGACAGGCTCCTACGAGCAGTACTTC. Its translation: CASSYRTGSYEQYF.

This CDR3 is CASSVRRAGANVLTF. CDR3 nucleotides: TGTGCCAGCAGCGTTAGGAGAGCCGGGGCCAACGTCCTGACTTTC. The chain combines TRBV9 with TRBJ2-6; D not certain. This CDR3 region has 15 residues. V gave up 2 bases and J gave up 4 bases, with 10 bases separating them. The V gene's germline CDR1 is SGDLS and CDR2 YYNGEE.